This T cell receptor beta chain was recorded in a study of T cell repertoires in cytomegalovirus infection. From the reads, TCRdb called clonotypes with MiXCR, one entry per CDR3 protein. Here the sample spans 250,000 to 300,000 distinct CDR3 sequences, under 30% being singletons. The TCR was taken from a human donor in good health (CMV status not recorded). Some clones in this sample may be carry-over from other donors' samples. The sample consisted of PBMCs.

CDR3 region: CASSETQGDIQYF. The CDR3, as DNA: TGTGCCAGCAGTGAAACCCAAGGTGACATTCAGTACTTC. This chain connects TRBV2 to TRBJ2-4; the D is unclear. Per germline, CDR1 SNHLY and CDR2 FYNNEI. The CDR3 contains 13 residues. The germline V and J ends were trimmed by 2 bases and 8 bases, with 10 bases remaining between them.